This TCR beta chain is from a study of CD8 T cells in Susac syndrome (dated by TCRdb to about 2019). About the investigation overall: Whether CD8+ T cell activation and differentiation in Susac syndrome was antigen driven was tested using repertoire sequencing. The study compared CD8+ T cell repertoire clonality among approximately twelve healthy donors, 14 Susac syndrome patients and around 16 multiple sclerosis patients. The investigation overall reported the following: The number of individuals in the TCR sequencing and HLA analysis was recognized as being relatively small.

Peripheral blood CD8+ and CD4+ T cells from healthy donors, Susac syndrome patients and multiple sclerosis patients were profiled using high-throughput TCR beta sequencing. Healthy donors were age- and sex-matched controls. Bulk CD8+ and CD4+ T cells were purified magnetically by negative isolation, whereas CD8+ TEMRA cells were enriched by FACS. Blood was collected in EDTA tubes and processed within 24 hours, with PBMCs isolated through density gradient centrifugation. PBMCs intended for TCR sequencing were cryopreserved in liquid nitrogen and were subsequently thawed in a 37 degrees C water bath. A purity of at least 90% was achieved for sorted or isolated CD4+, CD8+ and CD8+ TEMRA cells. The germline ends are 15 bases apart after V is trimmed by 7 bases and J by 2 bases. CDR1 and CDR2, per the germline V gene (reference sequence), are PRHDT and FYEKMQ. Its CDR3 holds 14 amino acids, cysteine through phenylalanine. The only DNA kept is the CDR3, 42 bases in frame from the first base.

Of note for this clonotype: It has no known antigen specificity. Nothing much larger sits one base from this clone, and base qualities are not available.

RNA was extracted with the RNeasy kit and about 0.5 to 1 ug was reverse transcribed using random hexamers. The immunoSEQ multiplex PCR assay, covering 54 Vbeta and 13 Jbeta segments, was used to amplify TCR beta CDR3 regions. Bias from PCR amplification was corrected by using a synthetic template baseline for primer optimization and for computational correction. Regarding the original processing steps: Reads were annotated to V, D and J genes according to IMGT and were analyzed with immunoSEQ Analyzer, with only productive sequences retained. Clonality was calculated as one minus the Shannon entropy normalized by log2 of the number of productive unique sequences. Public and private clones were assessed among the 100 most prevalent clones of each patient and control. Clones were defined as Susac-specific when absent from the healthy and MS cohorts, from roughly 1,000 published viral clones and from other ImmuneACCESS disease sequences. TCRdb's own reprocessing of the public reads used fastp at Q25 and MiXCR and kept productive beta chains. Every entry covers one CDR3 protein and lists the most common genes and DNA from its rows. TCRdb's processing, not the authors', yielded these V and J calls. The sample table records approximately 140,000 distinct CDR3 sequences; approximately 95% of these occur just once. 0.25% to 0.3% of the sample is in the top ten clones.

Sequenced sample: CD8+ T cells from PBMCs. The rearranged segments are TRBV13 and TRBJ2-7, with no confidently assigned D gene. The clonotype was recovered from a human donor in good health. DNA sequence: TGTGCCAGCACCGAGTCTGGCCAAGCCTACGAGCAGTACTTC. Its product reads: CASTESGQAYEQYF.